This TCR beta chain was sequenced during a study of cytomegalovirus exposure and HLA in healthy donors. TCRdb keeps only in-frame clones here, not all; method: immunoSEQ multiplex PCR. The table lists 150,000 to 180,000 clones, around nine tenths of them singletons. On this clone itself: Its antigen is unknown.

Findings of the study overall: According to a later analysis, TCR clusters from the first cohort tended to co-occur in the 120 or so validation repertoires. Cytomegalovirus-associated TCR beta chains were listed, numbering 150 to 200.

In germline, CDR1 is MNHEY, CDR2 SMNVEV (reference sequence). Trimming removed 5 bases from V and 3 bases from J, with 11 bases in between. CDR3 length: 13 residues. The chain couples TRBV27 to TRBJ2-7; possibly TRBD1 for D (5 bases). The material sequenced was PBMCs. This receptor was taken from a young man in good health and CMV-seropositive. The DNA of the CDR3 is TGTGCCAGCAGTCAGACAGAGAACTACGAGCAGTACTTC. This gives the protein CASSQTENYEQYF.